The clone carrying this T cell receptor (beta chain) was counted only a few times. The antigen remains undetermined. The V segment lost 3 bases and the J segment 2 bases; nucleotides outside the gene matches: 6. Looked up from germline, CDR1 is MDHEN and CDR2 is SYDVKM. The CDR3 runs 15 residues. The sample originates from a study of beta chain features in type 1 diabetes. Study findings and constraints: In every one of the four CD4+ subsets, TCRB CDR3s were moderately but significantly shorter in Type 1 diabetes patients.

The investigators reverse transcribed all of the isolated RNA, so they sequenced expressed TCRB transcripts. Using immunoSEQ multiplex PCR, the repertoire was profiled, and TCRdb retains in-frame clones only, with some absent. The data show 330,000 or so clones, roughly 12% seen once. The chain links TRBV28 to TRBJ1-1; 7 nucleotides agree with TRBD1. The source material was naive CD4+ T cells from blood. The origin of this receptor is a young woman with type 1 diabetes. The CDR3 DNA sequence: TGTGCCAGCAGTTTTGGGGACAGCCTCAACACTGAAGCTTTCTTT. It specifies CASSFGDSLNTEAFF.